Listed below are T cell receptor beta chains from one sample, sequenced in a study of radiation and T cells in renal cell carcinoma. TCRdb's table, derived via immunoSEQ multiplex PCR, lists solely in-frame clones and lacks some. The data hold 95,000 to 150,000 clones, with 82% observed a single time. The source material was blood, sampled from a patient whose treatment included radiotherapy and nephrectomy. These receptor sequences come from a woman aged 60 to 75 with renal cell carcinoma. Both conserved end residues are part of each CDR3. A D gene is named only where the DNA matches it firmly. Some rows mark clone size as missing; the rest say once, few, many or name a class of expanded clone.

TRBJ2-2 NA NA TRBV6-5 CASSEYATGELFF TGTGCCAGCAGTGAATACGCCACCGGGGAGCTGTTTTTT
TRBJ2-7 NA NA TRBV5-6 CASSLGAGASYEQYF TGTGCCAGCAGCTTGGGTGCAGGGGCCTCCTACGAGCAGTACTTC
TRBJ1-2 TRBD1 NA TRBV4-1 CASSHTDRGGGYTF TGCGCCAGCAGCCACACCGACAGGGGCGGGGGCTACACCTTC
TRBJ2-7 NA NA TRBV6-6 CASSFAPLVEPYEQYF TGTGCCAGCAGTTTCGCACCTCTAGTGGAACCCTACGAGCAGTACTTC
TRBJ1-6 NA NA TRBV6-6 CASSRGGNSPLHF TGTGCCAGCTCACGCGGGGGGAATTCACCCCTCCACTTT
TRBJ2-7 TRBD1 NA TRBV28 CRVGQGGYEQYF TGTCGCGTGGGACAGGGGGGCTACGAGCAGTACTTC
TRBJ1-2 TRBD1 NA TRBV4-1 CASSQRGQDDYGYTF TGCGCCAGCAGCCAAAGGGGACAGGATGACTATGGCTACACCTTC
TRBJ1-4 NA NA TRBV7-9 CASSFGTRIEKLFF TGTGCCAGCAGCTTTGGGACAAGAATCGAAAAACTGTTTTTT
TRBJ2-3 NA once TRBV10-3 CAISAQGGFSDTQYF TGTGCCATCAGTGCACAGGGAGGATTCTCAGATACGCAGTATTTT
TRBJ1-4 NA NA TRBV6-6 CASRSSTNEKLFF TGTGCCAGCCGAAGCTCAACTAATGAAAAACTGTTTTTT
TRBJ1-5 NA NA TRBV18 CASSLYRDNNQPQHF TGTGCCAGCTCACTCTACCGGGACAACAATCAGCCCCAGCATTTT
TRBJ2-7 TRBD1 NA TRBV28 CATEQGDSYEQYF TGTGCTACGGAACAGGGGGATTCCTACGAGCAGTACTTC
TRBJ2-7 NA NA TRBV28 CASSFGHLYEQYF TGTGCCAGCAGTTTTGGACACCTATACGAGCAGTACTTC
TRBJ2-7 NA NA TRBV7-3 CASSLTWGYEQYF TGTGCCAGCAGCTTAACGTGGGGGTACGAGCAGTACTTC
TRBJ2-1 NA NA TRBV7-9 CASSLDMGSLAQFF TGTGCCAGCAGCTTAGACATGGGGAGCCTTGCGCAGTTCTTC
TRBJ1-2 TRBD1 NA TRBV9 CASSYGQEGVGGYTF TGTGCCAGCAGCTACGGACAGGAGGGAGTTGGTGGCTACACCTTC
TRBJ2-7 NA NA TRBV15 CATSRTGIDPYEQYF TGTGCCACCAGCAGAACAGGGATCGACCCCTACGAGCAGTACTTC
TRBJ2-2 NA NA TRBV2 CASSVNKGGIAGELFF TGTGCCAGCAGTGTAAATAAAGGGGGTATCGCCGGGGAGCTGTTTTTT
TRBJ2-1 TRBD2 NA TRBV5-1 CASSLLSGGAYEQFF TGCGCCAGCAGCCTCCTTAGCGGGGGGGCATATGAGCAGTTCTTC
TRBJ2-6 NA NA TRBV27 CASSSSWGANVLTF TGTGCCAGCAGTTCCTCTTGGGGGGCCAACGTCCTGACTTTC
TRBJ2-3 NA NA TRBV11-2 CASSYGTPSPDTQYF TGTGCCAGCAGTTACGGGACACCCAGCCCAGATACGCAGTATTTT
TRBJ2-5 NA NA TRBV5-4 CASSLKGAGRHQETQYF TGTGCCAGCAGCTTGAAAGGGGCGGGAAGGCATCAAGAGACCCAGTACTTC
TRBJ2-3 NA NA TRBV28 CASSLEVEQADTQYF TGTGCCAGCAGTTTAGAGGTCGAGCAGGCAGATACGCAGTATTTT
TRBJ2-1 NA NA TRBV7-3 CASSLMGREQFF TGTGCCAGCAGCTTAATGGGAAGGGAGCAGTTCTTC
TRBJ2-2 TRBD2 NA TRBV5-5 CASSQAGSGELFF TGTGCCAGCAGCCAAGCGGGGTCCGGGGAGCTGTTTTTT
TRBJ1-1 NA NA TRBV28 CASSTWPTEAFF TGTGCCAGCAGTACTTGGCCCACTGAAGCTTTCTTT
TRBJ1-2 NA NA TRBV5-1 CASSSSGLDYGYTF TGCGCCAGCAGCTCCTCGGGACTTGACTATGGCTACACCTTC
TRBJ1-4 NA NA TRBV14 CASSRGGDEKLFF TGTGCCAGCAGCCGAGGGGGTGATGAAAAACTGTTTTTT
TRBJ2-1 TRBD2 NA TRBV29-1 CSVMSSGVGEQFF TGCAGCGTTATGTCTAGCGGGGTAGGTGAGCAGTTCTTC
TRBJ1-1 NA NA TRBV5-1 CASSLDVSTEAFF TGCGCCAGCAGCTTGGATGTTAGCACTGAAGCTTTCTTT
TRBJ2-2 TRBD2 NA TRBV6-5 CASNIGGESGELFF TGTGCCAGCAACATCGGGGGGGAGTCCGGGGAGCTGTTTTTT
TRBJ2-1 TRBD2 NA TRBV19 CASSLAGGPYNEQFF TGTGCCAGTAGTCTAGCGGGAGGGCCCTACAATGAGCAGTTCTTC
TRBJ1-2 NA NA TRBV7-9 CASSLEVGGYTF TGTGCCAGCAGCTTAGAAGTAGGTGGCTACACCTTC
TRBJ2-7 NA NA TRBV19 CASSISPGRPYEQYF TGTGCCAGTAGTATATCCCCGGGACGGCCCTACGAGCAGTACTTC
TRBJ2-2 NA NA TRBV11-2 CASSLEGVDGTGELFF TGTGCCAGCAGCTTAGAGGGGGTAGACGGCACCGGGGAGCTGTTTTTT
TRBJ1-2 TRBD1 NA TRBV19 CASSPGTGDYGYTF TGTGCCAGTAGTCCCGGGACAGGGGACTATGGCTACACCTTC
TRBJ1-1 NA few TRBV29-1 CSVPENTEAFF TGCAGCGTTCCAGAAAACACTGAAGCTTTCTTT
TRBJ2-7 TRBD1 NA TRBV9 CASSVTGGYEQYF TGTGCCAGCAGCGTCACAGGGGGGTACGAGCAGTACTTC
TRBJ2-5 NA NA TRBV5-1 CASSLAVAQETQYF TGCGCCAGCAGCTTGGCCGTGGCCCAAGAGACCCAGTACTTC
TRBJ2-7 TRBD1 NA TRBV28 CASSGRDRGPYEQYF TGTGCCAGCAGTGGCCGGGACAGGGGACCTTACGAGCAGTACTTC
TRBJ2-7 NA few TRBV6-1 CASSEDGTPGYEQYF TGTGCCAGCAGTGAAGACGGGACACCCGGCTACGAGCAGTACTTC
TRBJ1-2 NA NA TRBV28 CASSSRTELARYGYTF TGTGCCAGCAGTTCCCGGACGGAGCTCGCGCGCTATGGCTACACCTTC
TRBJ2-2 TRBD2 NA TRBV9 CASSVMGGMNTGELFF TGTGCCAGCAGCGTAATGGGAGGGATGAACACCGGGGAGCTGTTTTTT
TRBJ1-1 NA NA TRBV6-6 CASASRGRDTEAFF TGTGCCAGCGCGAGCAGGGGCCGGGACACTGAAGCTTTCTTT
TRBJ1-6 NA once TRBV19 CASSESFLNSPLHF TGTGCCAGTAGTGAGAGTTTCCTAAATTCACCCCTCCACTTT
TRBJ1-1 NA few TRBV10-3 CAISESGTLATEAFF TGTGCCATCAGTGAGTCCGGGACTCTTGCTACTGAAGCTTTCTTT
TRBJ2-2 TRBD2 NA TRBV9 CASSAGLSSGGFTGELFF TGTGCCAGCAGCGCAGGACTTTCTAGCGGGGGGTTCACCGGGGAGCTGTTTTTT
TRBJ1-4 NA NA TRBV5-1 CASSLGTGRGEKLFF TGCGCCAGCAGCTTGGGAACAGGCCGGGGCGAAAAACTGTTTTTT
TRBJ2-7 TRBD1 NA TRBV5-4 CASRMGQGGEQYF TGTGCCAGCAGAATGGGACAGGGCGGCGAGCAGTACTTC
TRBJ2-7 NA NA TRBV5-1 CASSLGGTYEQYF TGCGCCAGCAGCTTAGGGGGTACCTACGAGCAGTACTTC
TRBJ1-2 NA few TRBV28 CASSPGRNNYGYTF TGTGCCAGCAGCCCCGGGAGGAATAACTATGGCTACACCTTC
TRBJ1-1 NA NA TRBV18 CASSPYEAGWTEAFF TGTGCCAGCTCACCATATGAGGCAGGGTGGACTGAAGCTTTCTTT
TRBJ1-3 NA NA TRBV7-9 CASSRVLGAPENTIYF TGTGCCAGCAGCCGCGTTCTTGGGGCTCCGGAGAACACCATATATTTT